This T cell receptor beta chain was found in a study of blood T cell repertoires in COVID-19 (dated by TCRdb to the early 2020s). Looking at the study overall: Samples covering the acute and convalescent phases of COVID-19 were provided by collaborators in the United States, Italy and Spain. HLA class I and class II types, where available, came from metadata supplied by the sample provider rather than from assay-based typing. The sample metadata nearly always contained a de-identified subject ID, COVID-19 status, age in years and sex. The prospective study material was composed of cDNA or gDNA derived from T cells, B-cell-depleted T cells, or PBMCs. The samples were drawn from the first 160 participants of the ongoing ImmuneRACE study and from 1,254 subjects provided by 6 global collaborators. The repertoires were released in a freely available public database intended as a resource for research on the immune response to SARS-CoV-2. The dataset comprised deeply sampled blood TCRbeta repertoires from subjects exposed to, actively infected with, or recovered from COVID-19. What the work shows at the level of the full study, not this receptor alone: The amount of clinical and demographic metadata varied by source and participant and was provided uncurated.

The CDR3 contains 14 residues, cysteine and phenylalanine counted. Solely the CDR3 DNA is kept, with 42 bases framed from the first base. As encoded in the germline V gene, CDR1 is SGHAT while CDR2 is FQNNGV. Deletion took 1 base off V and 5 bases off J, with a span of 8 bases between the germline ends. A remark on this clone: Its specific antigen is unknown. One base away there is no much larger clone; base qualities are not given.

TCRbeta CDR3 regions were amplified from genomic DNA using the immunoSEQ Assay, a bias-controlled multiplex PCR. The authors' pipeline ran thus. Within the assay, amplification of reference gene primers was used to estimate how many nucleated cells each sample contained. To quantify the absolute abundance of each unique TCRbeta CDR3 rearrangement, sequence reads were collapsed and filtered. For each sample, productive Simpson clonality was calculated as the square root of Simpson's diversity index over productive rearrangements. TCRdb stores this immuneACCESS table with in-frame sequences only. Part of the clones is absent; in the studies checked, under half of the shortfall reflects unresolved V genes, and no reason is known for the rest. V, J and clone size are taken as reported in that table, and D and trimming were inferred from the DNA itself. In this sample the table shows some 100,000 clones, about 80% of which occur a single time. The ten largest make up roughly a third of the sample.

Whole blood was collected in K2EDTA tubes by collaborating institutions according to the institutions' own protocols. For TCRbeta analysis, collaborators shipped samples as frozen whole blood, isolated PBMCs, or DNA extracted from either of those sample types. The receptor chain draws on TRBV11-2 and TRBJ1-4; too little of a D gene remains to name it. The sequence derives from a man between 65 and 85 years old with active or convalescent COVID-19. The sequencing sample was made of peripheral blood. The CDR3 amino acid sequence is: CASSLGSQNEKLFF. The DNA is as follows: TGTGCCAGCAGCTTAGGTTCGCAGAATGAAAAACTGTTTTTT.